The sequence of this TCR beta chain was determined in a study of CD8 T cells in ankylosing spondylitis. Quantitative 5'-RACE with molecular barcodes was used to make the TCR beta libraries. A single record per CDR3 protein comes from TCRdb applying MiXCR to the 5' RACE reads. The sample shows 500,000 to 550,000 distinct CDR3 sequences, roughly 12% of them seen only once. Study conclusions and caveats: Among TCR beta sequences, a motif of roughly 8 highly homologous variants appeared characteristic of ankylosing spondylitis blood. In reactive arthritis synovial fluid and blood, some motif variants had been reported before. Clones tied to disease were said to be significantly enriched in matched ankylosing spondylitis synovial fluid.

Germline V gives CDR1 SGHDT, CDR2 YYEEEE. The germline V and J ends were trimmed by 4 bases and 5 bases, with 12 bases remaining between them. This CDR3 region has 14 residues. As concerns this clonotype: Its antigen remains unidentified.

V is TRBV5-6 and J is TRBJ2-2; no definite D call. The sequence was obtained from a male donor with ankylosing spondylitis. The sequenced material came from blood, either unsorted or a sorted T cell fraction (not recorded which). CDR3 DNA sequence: TGTGCCAGCAGCCGTCTGCAGGTTACCGGGGAGCTGTTTTTT. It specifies CASSRLQVTGELFF.